The clone carrying this T cell receptor (beta chain) was found a few times. This entry comes from a study of blood T cell repertoires in COVID-19. Study-level information: From the United States, Italy and Spain came samples of acute and convalescent COVID-19. Sources were T cells, B-cell-depleted T cells, or PBMCs; the material itself was cDNA or gDNA.

Source study methods: Reference gene primer amplification yielded estimated nucleated cell counts. Libraries were prepared by immunoSEQ multiplex PCR; TCRdb keeps only in-frame clonotypes and omits some of them. V and J calls and clone size come straight from that table; D and trimming were deduced from the DNA. This sample yields about 210,000 clones, of which around 86% are seen a single time; about 5% belongs to the top ten. In Seattle, patients joined the study during active infection and were tracked longitudinally. Sequenced material: peripheral blood. This TCR was sampled from a woman in her seventies with COVID-19, enrolled during active disease.

The CDR3 reads CAWSRRAGARTGELFF. The DNA of the CDR3 is TGTGCCTGGAGCCGTCGAGCGGGAGCACGAACCGGGGAGCTGTTTTTT. The rearrangement uses TRBV30 and TRBJ2-2; TRBD2 matches at 8 bases. The CDR3 is made up of 16 amino acids. Per the germline V gene, CDR1 is GTSNPN and CDR2 is SVGIG (reference sequence). V trimming: 3 bases; J trimming: 5 bases; junction bases outside the gene matches: 11.